Each of the 18 T cell receptor beta chains below was sequenced from the same sample in a study of T cells after yellow fever vaccination. TCRdb reprocessed the 5' RACE reads with MiXCR, giving one entry per CDR3 protein. The repertoire includes around 30,000 distinct CDR3 sequences, about 10% of them detected once, and 12% sits in the top ten. The starting material was PBMCs, either bulk or a sorted T-cell subset (CD4+, CD8+, memory, or dextramer-sorted; not recorded which), obtained less than 16 days after the first yellow fever vaccination. These receptors originate from a man in his late teens or twenties who received the YFV17D yellow fever vaccine.

This clonotype was counted ten times or more. The gene calls are TRBV11-2 and TRBJ2-6, with D possibly being TRBD1 (6 bases). The V gene lost 4 bases and the J gene lost 0 bases, with 19 bases spanning the gap. This CDR3 region has 19 residues. Per the germline V gene, CDR1 is SGHAT and CDR2 is FQNNGV. The chain's CDR3 is CASSSFPGQVYSGANVLTF. For the CDR3, the DNA is TGTGCCAGCAGCTCCTTCCCGGGACAAGTATACTCTGGGGCCAACGTCCTGACTTTC.

This clonotype was picked up many times. The chain links TRBV7-3 to TRBJ1-6, with 7 bases matching TRBD1. V gave up 3 bases and J gave up 5 bases; unmatched junction bases: 7. The CDR3 consists of 16 residues. The V gene's germline CDR1 is SGHTA and CDR2 FQGTGA. This CDR3 is CASSFLPTGNNSPLHF. CDR3 nucleotide sequence: TGTGCCAGCAGCTTCCTCCCGACAGGGAATAATTCACCCCTCCACTTT.

On this clonotype itself: A read error may be the cause here, since a much bigger clone is one base away. The chain employs TRBV9 and TRBJ2-2; no clear D. Germline assignment: CDR1 SGDLS and CDR2 YYNGEE. The CDR3 consists of 16 residues. The V and J ends lost 4 bases and 4 bases respectively, with 17 bases between them. This CDR3 reads CASSPKPVLLTGELFF. The DNA for the CDR3 is TGTGCCAGCAGCCCCAAGCCGGTGCTTCTCACCGGGGAGCTGTTTTTT.

This clonotype was counted many times. This chain joins TRBV20-1 and TRBJ1-6; D is perhaps TRBD1 (6 bases). Germline V gene sequence: CDR1 DFQATT, CDR2 SNEGSKA (reference sequence). The CDR3 runs 15 residues. Trimming removed 3 bases from V and 10 bases from J, with 19 bases in between. As DNA, the CDR3 is TGCAGTGCTAGCGACCCAGGGGCCGCGGGATCACCCCTCCACTTT. Residues: CSASDPGAAGSPLHF.

This clonotype came up many times. V is TRBV5-1 and J is TRBJ2-5; 8 bases align to TRBD1. From germline, CDR1 is SGHRS and CDR2 YFSETQ. This CDR3 is 16 amino acids long. J was trimmed by 5 bases and V by 4 bases; bases with no gene match: 13. As DNA, the CDR3 is TGCGCCAGCAGCCCCGGGCTCGGACAGGGTTGGGAGACCCAGTACTTC. Protein: CASSPGLGQGWETQYF.

Many counts were recorded for this clonotype. The chain carries TRBV15 and TRBJ2-1; the match to TRBD2 covers 8 bases. The CDR3 totals 16 residues. Germline V CDR1 and CDR2: LNHNV, YYDKDF (reference sequence). V lost 3 bases and J lost 5; bases outside the gene matches: 9. The CDR3 loop is CATSRARGGSDNEQFF. Here the CDR3 DNA reads TGTGCCACCAGCAGGGCCCGGGGGGGGTCGGACAATGAGCAGTTCTTC.

This clonotype was detected ten times or more. The rearrangement links TRBV6-4 to TRBJ2-1; possibly TRBD1 or TRBD2 for D (5 bases each). Trimming took 5 bases from V and 5 from J, leaving 13 bases between them. The germline gives CDR1 MRHNA, CDR2 SNTAGT. This CDR3 is built from 14 residues. CDR3 DNA: TGTGCCAGCAGTCTTACCGGGACCAACAATGAGCAGTTCTTC. Its protein is CASSLTGTNNEQFF.

This clonotype has at least ten counts. J is TRBJ2-2 and V is TRBV30, with a weak D call TRBD1 (5 bases). CDR1 and CDR2 (germline): GTSNPN, SVGIG (reference sequence). The ends were cut back, 0 bases at V and 4 bases at J, with 9 bases in the middle. CDR3 length equals 14 residues. Here the CDR3 reads CAWSVYRLTGELFF. CDR3 nucleotide sequence: TGTGCCTGGAGTGTCTACAGGCTCACCGGGGAGCTGTTTTTT.

Many counts were recorded for this clonotype. The chain links TRBV5-6 to TRBJ2-5, with D perhaps TRBD2 (7 bases). The CDR3 spans 14 residues. CDR1 and CDR2 from the germline V gene are SGHDT and YYEEEE. Trimming cost V 0 bases and J 5 bases, with 11 bases left between them. CDR3 DNA sequence: TGTGCCAGCAGCTTGGTGGGGGGGCCGGAGACCCAGTACTTC. Translation: CASSLVGGPETQYF.

Worth noting for this clonotype: Possible read error: a much larger clone is one base away. The chain joins TRBV20-1 to TRBJ1-3; D is perhaps TRBD1 (5 bases). This CDR3 comprises 13 residues. V was trimmed by 6 bases and J by 8 bases, leaving 17 bases between them. Germline assignment: CDR1 DFQATT and CDR2 SNEGSKA (reference sequence). The CDR3 loop reads CSASNGRADTIYF. The DNA for the CDR3 is TGCAGTGCCTCCAATGGCAGGGCTGACACCATATATTTT.

This clonotype was recorded many times. V and J are TRBV15 and TRBJ2-7; the match to TRBD2 covers 8 bases. The V gene's germline CDR1 is LNHNV and CDR2 YYDKDF (reference sequence). The V segment lost 2 bases and the J segment 3 bases; nucleotides outside the gene matches: 9. This CDR3 is built from 16 residues. CDR3 nucleotide sequence: TGTGCCACCAGCAGACCCTTCGCGGGGGGCCTCTACGAGCAGTACTTC. Translating gives CATSRPFAGGLYEQYF.

In the case of this clonotype: A much larger clone differs from this one at a single base, so this may be a read error. This chain uses TRBV20-1 with TRBJ1-1; D is undetermined. Germline V gene data show CDR1 as DFQATT and CDR2 as SNEGSKA (reference sequence). This CDR3 contains 11 residues. CDR3 protein: CSARSNTQAFF. As DNA, the CDR3 is TGCAGTGCTAGGTCTAACACTCAAGCTTTCTTT.

A remark on this clonotype: A much larger clone lies a single base off, so this may be a read error. No conserved phenylalanine or tryptophan is present at the end of the CDR3, so a read error is the likely explanation. The chain is built from TRBV6-2 or TRBV6-3 and TRBJ2-1; D gene unclear. CDR1 MNHEY and CDR2 SVGEGT come from the germline V gene. V was shortened by 2 bases and J by 5 bases, with 7 bases between the two germline ends. The CDR3 has 13 residues. In DNA form, the CDR3 reads TGTGCCAGCAGTTACAGGGAAAACAATGAGCAGTTCTAC. Amino acids: CASSYRENNEQFY.

This clonotype appeared many times. The chain employs TRBV4-3 and TRBJ2-7; 8 bases map to TRBD1. Trimming took 1 base from V and 4 from J; bases not matched to a gene: 6. The CDR3 runs to 15 residues. The V gene's germline CDR1 is LGHNA and CDR2 YSLEER. DNA of the CDR3: TGCGCCAGCAGCCAAGGCGGGCAGGGGGCGTACGAGCAGTACTTC. It encodes CASSQGGQGAYEQYF.

This clonotype came up many times. V usage is TRBV5-4 and J usage is TRBJ2-1, with TRBD2 matching over 13 bases. The CDR3 length is 15 residues. The trim removed 4 bases at V and 6 bases at J, leaving 4 bases unmatched. Germline assignment: CDR1 SGHNT and CDR2 YYREEE (reference sequence). CDR3 nucleotides: TGTGCCAGCAGCCCAACTAGCGGGGGGGCCAATGAGCAGTTCTTC. This translates into CASSPTSGGANEQFF.

Many counts were recorded for this clonotype. V is TRBV6-6 and J is TRBJ2-7, with no clear D. Germline-derived CDR1 and CDR2 are MNHNY and SVGAGI (reference sequence). V shed 6 bases and J shed 0 bases, with 6 bases lying between them. The CDR3 spans 12 residues. CDR3 DNA: TGTGCCAGCAGCGGGCCCTCCTACGAGCAGTACGTC. Encoded protein: CASSGPSYEQYV.

As for this clonotype: At one end the junction does not follow the germline gene, possibly because of a read error. The V call is TRBV20-1, the J call TRBJ2-5, with 16 bases lining up with TRBD2. The CDR3 is made up of 17 amino acids. Germline CDR1 and CDR2: DFQATT and SNEGSKA (reference sequence). For the CDR3, the DNA is TGCTGTGCCCCTATCGGGACTAGCGGGGGGGCCGGGGAGACCCAGTACTTC. It translates to CCAPIGTSGGAGETQYF.

The sample holds many counts of this clonotype. The V call is TRBV5-1, the J call TRBJ1-1; D is perhaps TRBD1 (6 bases). The CDR3 consists of 13 residues. The V end lost 0 bases, the J end lost 11 bases, and 14 bases lay between the germline ends. The germline gives CDR1 SGHRS, CDR2 YFSETQ. CDR3 coding DNA: TGCGCCAGCAGCTTGGGGGCAGGGGATAGGGCTTTCTTT. The encoded protein is CASSLGAGDRAFF.